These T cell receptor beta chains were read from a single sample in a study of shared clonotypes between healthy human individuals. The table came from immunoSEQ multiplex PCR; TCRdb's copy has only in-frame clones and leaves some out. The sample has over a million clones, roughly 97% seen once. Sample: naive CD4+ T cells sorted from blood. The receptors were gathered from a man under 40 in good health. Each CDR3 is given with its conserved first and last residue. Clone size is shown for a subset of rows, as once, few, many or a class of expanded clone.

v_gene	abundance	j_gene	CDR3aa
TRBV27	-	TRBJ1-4	CASSLEQRDEKLFF
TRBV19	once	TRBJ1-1	CASRELYRGNTEAFF
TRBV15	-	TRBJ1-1	CATSRGQGRAEAFF
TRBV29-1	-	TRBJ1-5	CSVATGRDQPQHF
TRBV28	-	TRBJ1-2	CASSSTGGVGGYTF
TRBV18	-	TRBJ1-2	CASSPKDRVGEGYTF
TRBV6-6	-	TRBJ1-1	CASSYTGNTEAFF
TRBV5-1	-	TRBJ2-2	CASSLNSGGNTGELFF
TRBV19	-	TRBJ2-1	CASSDYNEQFF
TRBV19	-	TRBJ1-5	CASSIGRSTGVWSPPQHF
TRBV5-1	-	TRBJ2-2	CASSLAHRGLNTGELFF
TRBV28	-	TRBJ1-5	CASVTGQNQPQHF
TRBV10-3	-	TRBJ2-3	CAIRDLAGGEDTQYF
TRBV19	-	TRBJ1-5	CASSIGQGYNQPQHF